Listed below are T cell receptor beta chains from one sample, sequenced in a study of fetal regulatory T cell absence and autoimmunity. Clones were read by immunoSEQ multiplex PCR, and TCRdb kept only the in-frame ones, dropping some. The sample has 95,000 to 100,000 clones, approximately 79% seen once. What was sequenced was pancreas tissue. These TCRs come from a male donor with IPEX syndrome. CDR3s include the opening cysteine and the closing phenylalanine or tryptophan. The D gene is left open where the match is weak. Rows give clone size only sometimes, using once, few, many, or a class for an expanded clone.

clone_size j_call d_call v_call cdr3_nt cdr3_aa
NA TRBJ2-7 TRBD2 TRBV6-6 TGTGCCAGCAGTTACGGTCGTGCGGGAGACGAGCAGTACTTC CASSYGRAGDEQYF
NA TRBJ2-7 NA TRBV6-6 TGTGCCACCAGGAGAGGCTACGAGCAGTACTTC CATRRGYEQYF
NA TRBJ1-1 NA TRBV19 TGTGCCAGTAGTACTTGGACCCGCGCTTTCTTT CASSTWTRAFF
NA TRBJ2-2 TRBD2 TRBV2 TGTGCCAGCAGTGAAACTAGCGGGGGGAACACCGGGGAGCTGTTTTTT CASSETSGGNTGELFF
NA TRBJ1-5 TRBD1 TRBV6-4 TGTGCCAGGCTACAGGGGGCGTTTTATCAGCCCCAGCATTTT CARLQGAFYQPQHF
NA TRBJ2-7 NA TRBV20-1 TGCAGTGCTACAAGTGTCGACGAGCAGTACTTC CSATSVDEQYF
few TRBJ2-1 TRBD2 TRBV19 TGTGCCAGTAGTATCCCGGGACTAGCTAATGAGCAGTTCTTC CASSIPGLANEQFF
few TRBJ2-1 NA TRBV19 TGTGCCAGTAGTCTCCGCTCTGCTAATGAGCAGTTCTTC CASSLRSANEQFF
NA TRBJ2-7 TRBD2 TRBV11-2 TGTGCCAGCAGCCCGACTAGCGGGGCAACCTACGAGCAGTACTTC CASSPTSGATYEQYF
NA TRBJ1-4 TRBD1 TRBV27 TGTGCCAGCAGACCGGGACAGGGATATGAAAAACTGTTTTTT CASRPGQGYEKLFF
few TRBJ2-7 TRBD2 TRBV7-6 TGTGCCAGCAGCTTAGCGCGGGGGGAAGAGCAGTACTTC CASSLARGEEQYF
NA TRBJ2-1 TRBD1 TRBV27 TGTGCCAGCAGCGGGGACAGGGGGCCGGATGAGCAGTTCTTC CASSGDRGPDEQFF
once TRBJ2-2 TRBD2 TRBV4-3 TGCGCCAGCAGCCAAGATGGCCTAGCGGGGGGAAACACCGGGGAGCTGTTTTTT CASSQDGLAGGNTGELFF
NA TRBJ2-5 TRBD1 TRBV5-1 TGCGCCAGCAGCTCCGGGACAGGGCCCCAAGAGACCCAGTACTTC CASSSGTGPQETQYF
NA TRBJ1-2 NA TRBV5-6 TGTGCCAGCAGCTTGGCAGGGTATGGCTACACCTTC CASSLAGYGYTF
NA TRBJ1-2 TRBD1 TRBV7-8 TGTGCCAGCAGCTCCCGCCGACAGGGGGCCCGCACCACTAACTATGGCTACACCTTC CASSSRRQGARTTNYGYTF
NA TRBJ1-2 NA TRBV7-9 TGTGCCAGCAGCTTAGGGCAGGGCCGGTATGGCTACACCTTC CASSLGQGRYGYTF
NA TRBJ1-5 NA TRBV6-6 TGTGCCAGCAGTTACGCCAGGCAAAGCAATCAGCCCCAGCATTTT CASSYARQSNQPQHF
NA TRBJ2-5 NA TRBV11-3 TGTGCCAGCAGCTTTGTATCGGCCCAAGAGACCCAGTACTTC CASSFVSAQETQYF
few TRBJ2-1 TRBD2 TRBV18 TGTGCCAGCTCACCACCGGAGGTAATAGCGGGATATGACAATGAGCAGTTCTTC CASSPPEVIAGYDNEQFF
NA TRBJ1-1 NA TRBV6-5 TGTGCCAGCAGCCGACGGCCGAACACTGAAGCTTTCTTT CASSRRPNTEAFF
NA TRBJ2-5 NA TRBV4-1 TGCGCCAGCAGCCAAGGACAGACTCAAGAGACCCAGTACTTC CASSQGQTQETQYF
NA TRBJ1-2 TRBD1 TRBV27 TGTGCCAGCAGTTTGGGACAGGGGGATGGCTACACCTTC CASSLGQGDGYTF
NA TRBJ1-6 TRBD1 TRBV9 TGTGCCAGCAGCGCCGGACAGGGGTATTCACCCCTCCACTTT CASSAGQGYSPLHF
NA TRBJ2-4 TRBD1 TRBV29-1 TGCAGCGTGCTACAGGGGGCCAAAAACATTCAGTACTTC CSVLQGAKNIQYF
NA TRBJ1-3 NA TRBV7-6 TGTGCCAGCAGCTTAGTACTGGGGTCAAACACCATATATTTT CASSLVLGSNTIYF
NA TRBJ2-1 TRBD1 TRBV10-3 TGTGCCATCAGTGGGACAGGGGTAGGCAATGAGCAGTTCTTC CAISGTGVGNEQFF
NA TRBJ2-2 NA TRBV4-1 TGCGCCAGCAGGCTCGGAGGCGGGGTCGTCGGGGAGCTGTTTTTT CASRLGGGVVGELFF
NA TRBJ2-5 NA TRBV5-1 TGCGCCAGCAGCTGGACAACTCAAGAGACCCAGTACTTC CASSWTTQETQYF
NA TRBJ2-7 TRBD2 TRBV10-3 TGTGCCATCAGTGAGTTAGAGCGGGATCCCTCCTACGAGCAGTACTTC CAISELERDPSYEQYF
NA TRBJ2-3 NA TRBV7-6 TGTGCCAGCAGCTTGGACTACACAGATACGCAGTATTTT CASSLDYTDTQYF
once TRBJ2-3 TRBD2 TRBV5-1 TGCGCCAGCAGCTTGTTTCGCGGGAGGTTGACAGATACGCAGTATTTT CASSLFRGRLTDTQYF
NA TRBJ2-5 NA TRBV14 TGTGCCAGCAGCCGGGCGGGAAGAAACCAAGAGACCCAGTACTTC CASSRAGRNQETQYF
NA TRBJ1-4 NA TRBV12-5 TGTGCTAGTGCCCCTCGAGGGACTTCAACTAATGAAAAACTGTTTTTT CASAPRGTSTNEKLFF
NA TRBJ2-3 TRBD1 TRBV7-6 TGTGCCAGCAGCTTAATACCGGGACAGGGCACAGATACGCAGTATTTT CASSLIPGQGTDTQYF
NA TRBJ2-7 TRBD2 TRBV7-9 TGTGCCAGCAGCTTAGCGTCGATAGCGGGGGTCTACGAGCAGTACTTC CASSLASIAGVYEQYF
NA TRBJ2-1 TRBD1 TRBV2 TGTGCCAGCAGGGAACCCACAGGGGTCAATGAGCAGTTCTTC CASREPTGVNEQFF
NA TRBJ1-1 TRBD1 TRBV5-6 TGTGCCAGCAGCCCCCAGGGGAAGGGGGCAGCTTTCTTT CASSPQGKGAAFF
NA TRBJ2-1 NA TRBV5-4 TGTGCCAGCAGCTCCGGGCCTCAGTCAGATGAGCAGTTCTTC CASSSGPQSDEQFF
once TRBJ1-2 TRBD1 TRBV9 TGTGCCAGCAGCCCCCCTAAGGACAGGGACTATGGCTACACCTTC CASSPPKDRDYGYTF
NA TRBJ1-2 TRBD1 TRBV28 TGTGCCAGCAGTCCGGACAGGGGAAACTATGGCTACACCTTC CASSPDRGNYGYTF
NA TRBJ1-2 TRBD1 TRBV5-4 TGTGCCAGCAGCTTGACAGGGGACTATGGCTACACCTTC CASSLTGDYGYTF
NA TRBJ1-5 NA TRBV30 TGTGCCTGGAGTGTGGGGACACTGCACAATCAGCCCCAGCATTTT CAWSVGTLHNQPQHF
NA TRBJ2-2 NA TRBV29-1 TGCAGCGTTGGCAGCGGCACCGGGGAGCTGTTTTTT CSVGSGTGELFF